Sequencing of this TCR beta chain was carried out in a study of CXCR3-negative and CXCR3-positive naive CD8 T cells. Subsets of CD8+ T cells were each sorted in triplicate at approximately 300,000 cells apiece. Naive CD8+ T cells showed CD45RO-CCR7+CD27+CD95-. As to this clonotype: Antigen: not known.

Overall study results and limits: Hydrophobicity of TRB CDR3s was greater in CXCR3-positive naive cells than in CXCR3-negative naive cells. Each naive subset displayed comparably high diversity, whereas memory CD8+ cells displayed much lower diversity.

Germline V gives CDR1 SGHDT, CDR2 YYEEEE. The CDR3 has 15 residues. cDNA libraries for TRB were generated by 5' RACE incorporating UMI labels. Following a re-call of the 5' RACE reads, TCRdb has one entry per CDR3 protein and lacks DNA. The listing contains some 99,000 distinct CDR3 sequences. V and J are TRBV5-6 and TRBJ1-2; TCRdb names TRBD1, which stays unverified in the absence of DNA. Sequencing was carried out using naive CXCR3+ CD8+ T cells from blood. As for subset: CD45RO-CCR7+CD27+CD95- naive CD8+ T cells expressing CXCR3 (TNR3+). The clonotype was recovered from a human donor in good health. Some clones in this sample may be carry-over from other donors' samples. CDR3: CASSLGTGGHYGYTF.